A single sample gave rise to the 20 T cell receptor beta chains below, sequenced in a study of blood T cell repertoires in COVID-19. Repertoires were generated with immunoSEQ multiplex PCR, while TCRdb's copy carries only in-frame clones and drops some. The table includes around 92,000 clones, 89% detected once. Sequenced sample: peripheral blood. The receptors were sampled from a woman at least 80 years old with active COVID-19.

CDR3 amino acids: CASSQGGQGFGNEQFF. The CDR3 region has the DNA TGTGCCAGCAGCCAGGGGGGGCAGGGTTTTGGCAATGAGCAGTTCTTC. This chain joins TRBV3-1 (or the pseudogene TRBV3-2) and TRBJ2-1; a possible D gene is TRBD2 (7 bases). The CDR3 runs 16 residues. CDR1 and CDR2 (germline): LGHDT, YNNKEL (reference sequence). Trimming cost V 3 bases and J 6 bases, with 18 bases left between them.

This chain links TRBV15 with TRBJ2-7; 7 bases match TRBD1. The CDR3 spans 14 residues. Germline V CDR1 and CDR2: LNHNV, YYDKDF (reference sequence). The junction had 6 bases not matched to a gene; V was cut back by 4 bases and J by 3 bases. CDR3 loop: CATSTDRVLYEQYF. CDR3 bases: TGTGCCACCAGCACCGACAGGGTACTCTACGAGCAGTACTTC.

The chain is built from TRBV20-1 and TRBJ1-5, with D tentatively TRBD1 (5 bases). This CDR3 has 14 amino acids. V lost 3 bases, J lost 4 bases, and 13 bases lay in between. The germline CDR1 and CDR2 sequences are DFQATT and SNEGSKA (reference sequence). CDR3 sequence (DNA): TGCAGTGCTAGTGTAGGACAACCGAATCAGCCCCAGCATTTT. Residues: CSASVGQPNQPQHF.

The rearrangement joins TRBV7-9 to TRBJ1-5; 8 bases agree with TRBD1. The CDR3 totals 15 residues. V lost 5 bases to trimming and J lost 2 bases; unmatched junction nucleotides: 5. Per germline, CDR1 SEHNR and CDR2 FQNEAQ (reference sequence). The DNA of the CDR3 is TGTGCCAGCAGCGACAGGGGATTTGGCAATCAGCCCCAGCATTTT. This encodes CASSDRGFGNQPQHF.

The chain couples TRBV7-6 to TRBJ2-1; possibly TRBD1 for D (5 bases). The V end lost 2 bases, the J end lost 12 bases, and 14 bases lay between the germline ends. Germline lookup yields CDR1 SGHVS and CDR2 FNYEAQ. The CDR3 consists of 13 residues. The CDR3 sequence: CASSLLKGSVQFF. Written as DNA, the CDR3 is TGTGCCAGCAGCTTATTAAAGGGGTCGGTGCAGTTCTTC.

As for this clone: Distinct nucleotide sequences in the sample also encode this CDR3. CDR3 sequence reads: CASSLTGYEQYF. The CDR3 DNA reads as TGTGCCAGCAGCCTGACAGGTTACGAGCAGTACTTC. The rearrangement links TRBV7-9 to TRBJ2-7; D perhaps matches TRBD1 (6 bases). The CDR3 sequence is 12 residues long. Between the trimmed V and J ends, which lost 5 bases and 4 bases, there was a span of 9 bases. Germline lookup yields CDR1 SEHNR and CDR2 FQNEAQ (reference sequence).

This chain uses TRBV19 with TRBJ1-5, with a weak D call TRBD1 (5 bases). The germline gives CDR1 LNHDA, CDR2 SQIVND (reference sequence). The CDR3 contains 18 residues. The ends were cut back, 3 bases at V and 3 bases at J, with 21 bases in the middle. CDR3 protein: CASSIMGGRRGDNQPQHF. CDR3 DNA: TGTGCCAGTAGTATTATGGGGGGGAGGAGAGGGGACAATCAGCCCCAGCATTTT.

A few counts support this clone. The CDR3 here is CASSPASGVTRNEQFF. In DNA, the CDR3 is TGTGCCAGCTCACCAGCTAGCGGGGTGACCCGGAATGAGCAGTTCTTC. This chain joins TRBV18 and TRBJ2-1, with 9 bases identical to TRBD2. CDR3 length: 16 residues. Germline V gene sequence: CDR1 KGHSH, CDR2 LQKENI. Unmatched junction bases numbered 9, after V lost 2 bases and J lost 7 bases. Together with reference TRBV18 and TRBJ2-1, the CDR3 gives the full variable domain: NAGVMQNPRHLVRRRGQEARLRCSPMKGHSHVYWYRQLPEEGLKFMVYLQKENIIDESGMPKERFSAEFPKEGPSILRIQQVVRGDSAAYFCASSPASGVTRNEQFFGPGTRLTVL.

The chain couples TRBV4-2 to TRBJ2-1; perhaps TRBD2 as D (6 bases). Trimming took off 2 bases at V and 0 bases at J, with 14 bases between the two ends. CDR1 and CDR2 from the germline V gene are LGHNA and YNFKEQ. The CDR3 is 17 residues long. The CDR3 sequence: CASSQTPLAVSYNEQFF. The DNA of the CDR3 is TGTGCCAGCAGCCAAACTCCCTTAGCGGTCTCCTACAATGAGCAGTTCTTC.

The chain couples TRBV5-1 to TRBJ2-5; D is possibly TRBD2 (5 bases). This CDR3 has 14 amino acids. V dropped 4 bases and J dropped 5 bases, with 15 bases sitting between them. Germline V CDR1 and CDR2: SGHRS, YFSETQ. The CDR3 here is CASSRTGIGETQYF. CDR3 DNA: TGCGCCAGCAGCCGGACGGGGATTGGGGAGACCCAGTACTTC.

This chain links TRBV15 with TRBJ2-1; 8 positions match TRBD1. The CDR3 sequence is 15 residues long. V lost 5 bases and J lost 6; bases outside the gene matches: 9. Germline V gene sequence: CDR1 LNHNV, CDR2 YYDKDF (reference sequence). CDR3 sequence: CATSASGTGGNEQFF. CDR3 DNA: TGTGCCACCAGCGCATCCGGGACAGGTGGCAATGAGCAGTTCTTC.

This clone showed up just once. The chain has TRBV28 and TRBJ2-7; D gene unclear. Trimming pared 6 bases from V and 6 bases from J, leaving 9 bases between. This CDR3 is built from 11 residues. Germline V gene data show CDR1 as MDHEN and CDR2 as SYDVKM. CDR3 nucleotides: TGTGCCAGCAGGAAACATGGCGAGCAGTACTTC. As protein: CASRKHGEQYF.

The chain combines TRBV28 with TRBJ2-1, with 11 nucleotides matching TRBD2. This CDR3 is 15 amino acids long. V dropped 2 bases and J dropped 8; count of bases not matched to a gene: 5. CDR1 MDHEN and CDR2 SYDVKM come from the germline V gene. The CDR3, as DNA: TGTGCCAGCAGTTTAGCTAGCGGGAGGTTCGATGAGCAGTTCTTC. It yields the protein CASSLASGRFDEQFF.

The chain is built from TRBV7-8 and TRBJ2-7; 11 nucleotides match TRBD1. J lost 1 base, V lost 5 bases, and 7 bases had no gene match. CDR1 is SGHVS and CDR2 is FQNEAQ in the germline V gene. The CDR3 consists of 16 residues. The CDR3 is CASSPDRGPRSYEQYF. CDR3 DNA sequence: TGTGCCAGCAGCCCGGACAGGGGGCCGAGATCCTACGAGCAGTACTTC.

The V and J genes are TRBV11-3 and TRBJ2-1; 8 bases line up with TRBD2. The CDR3 consists of 15 residues. Germline lookup yields CDR1 SGHNT and CDR2 YENEEA. After removal of 4 bases from V and 7 bases from J, the junction contained 9 bases not matched to a gene. CDR3 sequence: CASSSRSGRGNEQFF. The CDR3 nucleotides are TGTGCCAGCAGCTCTAGAAGCGGGAGAGGAAATGAGCAGTTCTTC.

The chain joins TRBV21-1 to TRBJ2-7; the table assigns TRBD2, which was not confirmed against the DNA. TRBV21-1 is termed a pseudogene. The CDR3 is 22 residues long. The CDR3 loop reads CASRTGTGGTWTSGRGTYEQYF. The CDR3 region has the DNA TGTGCCAGCAGAACCGGGACAGGGGGTACTTGGACTAGCGGTAGAGGGACCTACGAGCAGTACTTC.

The chain combines TRBV11-3 with TRBJ2-1, with TRBD2 identical over 11 bases. The junction had 14 bases not matched to a gene; V was cut back by 4 bases and J by 0 bases. There are 20 residues in the CDR3. Germline V gene sequence: CDR1 SGHNT, CDR2 YENEEA. The CDR3 region has the DNA TGTGCCAGCAGCTCAGGACGGGGGACTAGCGGTGGAAGCTCCTACAATGAGCAGTTCTTC. As protein: CASSSGRGTSGGSSYNEQFF.

This clone is a singleton in its sample. The gene calls are TRBV29-1 and TRBJ1-6; D is unresolved. V lost 0 bases and J lost 4, with 19 bases in between. The CDR3 is made up of 18 amino acids. CDR1 is SQVTM and CDR2 is ANQGSEA in the germline V gene. CDR3 sequence: CSVEDPGGLGSYNSPLHF. Here the CDR3 DNA reads TGCAGCGTTGAAGATCCGGGCGGACTGGGGAGTTATAATTCACCCCTCCACTTT.

This chain uses TRBV25-1 with TRBJ1-1; weak D call: TRBD1 (5 bases). Per germline, CDR1 MGHDK and CDR2 SYGVNS. Trimming pared 8 bases from V and 3 bases from J, leaving 13 bases between. The CDR3 covers 13 residues. The DNA of the CDR3 is TGTGCCAGCCCCGGGGGGGGGTACACTGAAGCTTTCTTT. Translation gives CASPGGGYTEAFF.

This chain uses TRBV30 with TRBJ2-7; 7 nucleotides match TRBD2. CDR1 GTSNPN and CDR2 SVGIG come from the germline V gene (reference sequence). Germline trimming cut 0 bases from V and 7 bases from J; bases unmatched to any gene: 9. CDR3 size: 14 residues. As DNA, the CDR3 is TGTGCCTGGAGTGTAGGCGCGGGAGTTAGGGAGCAGTACTTC. Its translation is CAWSVGAGVREQYF.